Below are 30 T cell receptor beta chains sequenced from a single sample in a study of T cells in localized non-small cell lung cancer. Data came from immunoSEQ multiplex PCR; TCRdb stores just in-frame clones and leaves some out. This sample has 25,000 to 30,000 clones, with about 90% found just once. Sequences were derived from peripheral blood, sampled before any cancer treatment. The receptors stem from a woman aged 18-55 years with stage I lung adenocarcinoma.

V and J are TRBV13 and TRBJ2-5; the D gene is possibly TRBD2 (7 bases). The CDR3 totals 17 residues. Deletions cut 3 bases from V and 2 bases from J, with 19 bases between. The germline V gene has CDR1 PRHDT and CDR2 FYEKMQ (reference sequence). The CDR3 DNA reads as TGTGCCAGCAGCTTCTATCTACCGGGGGGCAGGCAAGAGACCCAGTACTTC. It yields the protein CASSFYLPGGRQETQYF.

This chain uses TRBV15 with TRBJ1-3; unclear D gene. This CDR3 spans 15 amino acids. V was shortened by 1 base and J by 2 bases, with 9 bases between the two germline ends. Germline V gives CDR1 LNHNV, CDR2 YYDKDF (reference sequence). CDR3 coding DNA: TGTGCCACCAGCAGAGGGGAAGGGACTGGAAACACCATATATTTT. Its protein is CATSRGEGTGNTIYF.

V usage is TRBV30 and J usage is TRBJ2-3; possibly TRBD2 for D (6 bases). This CDR3 is built from 12 residues. Germline lookup yields CDR1 GTSNPN and CDR2 SVGIG (reference sequence). V lost 5 bases and J lost 0, with 6 bases in between. CDR3 protein: CAWAGSTDTQYF. CDR3 coding DNA: TGTGCCTGGGCGGGGAGCACAGATACGCAGTATTTT.

In DNA, the CDR3 is TGTGCCAGCAGCCCCCGGACAGAACTCTCCTACGAGCAGTACTTC. Protein product: CASSPRTELSYEQYF. V and J are TRBV13 and TRBJ2-7, with D perhaps TRBD1 (6 bases). The germline V gene encodes CDR1 PRHDT and CDR2 FYEKMQ (reference sequence). CDR3 length equals 15 residues. V was shortened by 5 bases and J by 0 bases, with 14 bases between the two germline ends.

The chain uses TRBV28 and TRBJ1-2; 8 bases are shared with TRBD1. Trimming at V came to 7 bases and at J to 8 bases, leaving 12 bases not matched to a gene. The CDR3 consists of 14 residues. Germline V gives CDR1 MDHEN, CDR2 SYDVKM. The CDR3 loop reads CASTTTDRVGGYTF. The CDR3 nucleotides read TGTGCCAGCACCACGACGGACAGGGTGGGGGGCTACACCTTC.

The rearrangement links TRBV21-1 to TRBJ2-1; the table names TRBD2, a call not compared with the DNA. TRBV21-1 constitutes a pseudogene. This CDR3 has 17 residues. CDR3 coding DNA: TGTGCCAGCAGCAAAAAGGCGAGGGAGCGGCCCTACAATGAGCAGTTCTTC. This encodes CASSKKARERPYNEQFF.

V gene TRBV5-4 combines with J gene TRBJ2-1; D is uncertain. Germline V lookup: CDR1 SGHNT, CDR2 YYREEE (reference sequence). V gave up 0 bases and J gave up 9 bases, with 7 bases separating them. This CDR3 is built from 12 residues. CDR3 DNA sequence: TGTGCCAGCAGCTTGGTGGGTCTTGAGCAGTTCTTC. Protein: CASSLVGLEQFF.

About this clone: At one end, the junction sequence differs from germline, possibly due to a read error. The chain has TRBV7-7 and TRBJ2-3; 9 bases align to TRBD2. CDR1 SSHAT and CDR2 FNYEAQ come from the germline V gene (reference sequence). The CDR3 is made up of 19 amino acids. The CDR3 region has the DNA TGTGCTAGCAGCTTAGGACTAGCGAAAACTCCACTATACACAGATACGCAGTATTTT. Residues: CASSLGLAKTPLYTDTQYF. The variable domain in full, completed from reference TRBV7-7 and TRBJ2-3, reads GAGVSQSPRYKVTKRGQDVTLRCDPISSHATLYWYQQALGQGPEFLTYFNYEAQPDKSGLPSDRFSAERPEGSISTLTIQRTEQRDSAMYRCASSLGLAKTPLYTDTQYFGPGTRLTVL.

V and J are TRBV6-1 and TRBJ2-2; D may be TRBD2 (6 bases). The V and J ends lost 3 bases and 0 bases respectively, with 14 bases between them. The CDR3 length is 17 residues. From germline, CDR1 is MNHNS and CDR2 SASEGT. The CDR3 protein is CASSDFSGYANTGELFF. The CDR3 bases are TGTGCCAGCAGTGATTTTAGCGGATACGCGAACACCGGGGAGCTGTTTTTT.

The chain has TRBV7-3 and TRBJ2-5; TRBD1 matches at 7 bases. Germline-derived CDR1 and CDR2 are SGHTA and FQGTGA. This CDR3 is 15 amino acids long. The junction had 8 bases not matched to a gene; V was cut back by 3 bases and J by 4 bases. CDR3 residues: CASSFAQGNLETQYF. CDR3 in DNA: TGTGCCAGCAGCTTCGCACAGGGGAACCTAGAGACCCAGTACTTC.

The rearrangement uses TRBV9 and TRBJ2-3; D not resolved. V dropped 3 bases and J dropped 2 bases, with 4 bases sitting between them. The CDR3 has 12 amino acids. Germline CDR1 SGDLS, CDR2 YYNGEE. This CDR3 is CASSGITDTQYF. In DNA form, the CDR3 reads TGTGCCAGCAGCGGGATCACAGATACGCAGTATTTT. The full variable domain, its missing parts supplied by reference TRBV9 and TRBJ2-3, is DSGVTQTPKHLITATGQRVTLRCSPRSGDLSVYWYQQSLDQGLQFLIQYYNGEERAKGNILERFSAQQFPDLHSELNLSSLELGDSALYFCASSGITDTQYFGPGTRLTVL.

This clone has only one observation. The gene calls are TRBV19 and TRBJ2-2; TRBD2 matches 8 bases. The CDR3 loop spans 18 amino acids. The germline V gene has CDR1 LNHDA and CDR2 SQIVND (reference sequence). Trimming removed 5 bases from V and 1 base from J; junction bases left unmatched: 12. The CDR3 loop reads CASSRRILGLVNTGELFF. The CDR3 region has the DNA TGTGCCAGTAGTCGACGTATTTTGGGACTAGTGAACACCGGGGAGCTGTTTTTT.

The gene calls are TRBV5-6 and TRBJ2-1; the D is unclear. V was trimmed by 3 bases and J by 9 bases, leaving 7 bases between them. From germline, CDR1 is SGHDT and CDR2 YYEEEE. The CDR3 has 11 residues. This CDR3 is CASSWQTEQFF. The CDR3 coding sequence is TGTGCCAGCAGCTGGCAGACTGAGCAGTTCTTC.

V usage is TRBV19 and J usage is TRBJ2-3; D remains unclear. The CDR3 is 16 residues long. Germline loops: CDR1 LNHDA, CDR2 SQIVND (reference sequence). Trimming pared 3 bases from V and 2 bases from J, leaving 15 bases between. The CDR3 bases are TGTGCCAGTAGTATGGAGTTGCGGCTTTACACAGATACGCAGTATTTT. Translation gives CASSMELRLYTDTQYF.

This rearrangement joins TRBV9 to TRBJ2-1; TRBD2 matches 9 bases. V trimming: 6 bases; J trimming: 6 bases; junction bases outside the gene matches: 7. This CDR3 comprises 14 residues. The germline CDR1 and CDR2 sequences are SGDLS and YYNGEE. CDR3 in DNA: TGTGCCAGCAATCTCGGGCGGGAGGGCAATGAGCAGTTCTTC. As protein: CASNLGREGNEQFF.

The chain recombines TRBV7-9 with TRBJ2-2; the D is unclear. This CDR3 is built from 14 residues. V gave up 7 bases and J gave up 4 bases, with 13 bases separating them. Per germline, CDR1 SEHNR and CDR2 FQNEAQ (reference sequence). In DNA form, the CDR3 reads TGTGCCAGCACCGAAGCAAGTTCCACCGGGGAGCTGTTTTTT. It translates to CASTEASSTGELFF.

DNA for the CDR3: TGCGCCAGCAGCCCGGGACAGGCCCGCTCTGAAGCTTTCTTT. Translating it yields CASSPGQARSEAFF. The chain links TRBV5-1 to TRBJ1-1; 8 nucleotides agree with TRBD1. Germline V gene sequence: CDR1 SGHRS, CDR2 YFSETQ. This CDR3 is 14 amino acids long. J lost 6 bases, V lost 4 bases, and 8 bases had no gene match.

V and J are TRBV7-2 and TRBJ1-5; a weak D match, TRBD1 (5 bases). V shed 1 base and J shed 1 base, with 14 bases lying between them. Germline V gene lookup returns CDR1 SGHTA and CDR2 FQGNSA. The CDR3 runs to 17 residues. Here the CDR3 reads CASSLVGIRDSNQPQHF. CDR3 in DNA: TGTGCCAGCAGCTTAGTGGGAATCCGGGACAGCAATCAGCCCCAGCATTTT. The entire variable domain, with the rest obtained from reference TRBV7-2 and TRBJ1-5, is as follows: GAGVSQSPSNKVTEKGKDVELRCDPISGHTALYWYRQSLGQGLEFLIYFQGNSAPDKSGLPSDRFSAERTGGSVSTLTIQRTQQEDSAVYLCASSLVGIRDSNQPQHFGDGTRLSIL.

The chain employs TRBV18 and TRBJ1-4, with D maybe TRBD1 (6 bases). CDR3 length equals 15 residues. Germline CDR1 reads KGHSH; CDR2 reads LQKENI. The V end lost 3 bases, the J end lost 7 bases, and 15 bases lay between the germline ends. In nucleotides, the CDR3 is TGTGCCAGCTCACCCTCGGCAGGGGTGATTGAAAAACTGTTTTTT. Amino acids: CASSPSAGVIEKLFF.

This chain joins TRBV29-1 and TRBJ1-1; the D is unclear. The V and J ends lost 3 bases and 0 bases respectively, with 8 bases between them. This CDR3 has 13 amino acids. The germline V gene encodes CDR1 SQVTM and CDR2 ANQGSEA. The CDR3, as DNA: TGCAGCGTTGACGGCACTCTGAACACTGAAGCTTTCTTT. Amino acid sequence: CSVDGTLNTEAFF.

The J gene is TRBJ2-4, the V gene TRBV27; D ambiguous. The CDR3 contains 14 residues. In germline, CDR1 is MNHEY, CDR2 SMNVEV (reference sequence). Trimming took off 3 bases at V and 0 bases at J, with 6 bases between the two ends. The DNA for the CDR3 is TGTGCCAGCAGTTTTTCCGGAGCCAAAAACATTCAGTACTTC. Residues: CASSFSGAKNIQYF.

The chain uses TRBV11-3 and TRBJ2-7; 8 bases match TRBD2. In germline, CDR1 is SGHNT, CDR2 YENEEA. The V segment lost 8 bases and the J segment 1 base; nucleotides outside the gene matches: 13. The length of the CDR3 is 16 residues. This chain's CDR3 is CASVLDLSGTSYEQYF. DNA for the CDR3: TGTGCCAGCGTCTTAGACCTTAGCGGGACTTCCTACGAGCAGTACTTC.

The genes are TRBV5-5 and TRBJ2-7, with D perhaps TRBD1 or TRBD2 (5 bases each). Germline V gives CDR1 SGHKS, CDR2 YYEKEE (reference sequence). There are 14 residues in the CDR3. Trimming took off 6 bases at V and 2 bases at J, with 15 bases between the two ends. The CDR3 DNA follows: TGTGCCAGCATGCCGGGACCAGACACCTACGAGCAGTACTTC. Translating it yields CASMPGPDTYEQYF.

The rearrangement links TRBV7-9 to TRBJ1-3; 9 bases fit TRBD1. Germline V gives CDR1 SEHNR, CDR2 FQNEAQ (reference sequence). CDR3 length equals 16 residues. Unmatched junction bases numbered 7, after V lost 5 bases and J lost 2 bases. The CDR3 DNA is TGTGCCAGCAGCCACGGGACAGGGAAGGCTGGAAACACCATATATTTT. Protein: CASSHGTGKAGNTIYF.

The rearrangement joins TRBV5-1 to TRBJ2-2; D unresolved. V was clipped by 0 bases and J by 0 bases, with 6 bases between them. Per germline, CDR1 SGHRS and CDR2 YFSETQ. The CDR3 has 15 residues. The chain's CDR3 is CASSLVSANTGELFF. As DNA, the CDR3 is TGCGCCAGCAGCTTGGTGTCAGCGAACACCGGGGAGCTGTTTTTT.

This rearrangement joins TRBV6-5 to TRBJ2-1; TRBD1 might be the D (6 bases). The germline V gene has CDR1 MNHEY and CDR2 SVGAGI. Trimming removed 2 bases from V and 8 bases from J, with 13 bases in between. The CDR3 is 14 residues long. CDR3 amino acids: CASSYGLGTHEQFF. The CDR3 DNA sequence: TGTGCCAGCAGTTACGGGCTAGGGACACATGAGCAGTTCTTC.

The gene calls are TRBV5-5 and TRBJ1-4, with a possible D match to TRBD1 (6 bases). V gave up 0 bases and J gave up 2 bases, with 11 bases separating them. Germline assignment: CDR1 SGHKS and CDR2 YYEKEE (reference sequence). The CDR3 has 16 residues. As DNA, the CDR3 is TGTGCCAGCAGCTTGGATCTGGGGGCGACTAATGAAAAACTGTTTTTT. The encoded protein is CASSLDLGATNEKLFF.

The chain recombines TRBV7-2 with TRBJ2-1, with D possibly being TRBD2 (6 bases). The CDR3 runs to 14 residues. V was pared by 0 bases and J by 10 bases, with 13 bases between. Germline lookup yields CDR1 SGHTA and CDR2 FQGNSA. The CDR3 region is CASSLAFEGGEQFF. CDR3 bases: TGTGCCAGCAGCTTAGCGTTCGAGGGAGGCGAGCAGTTCTTC.

The chain employs TRBV6-5 and TRBJ1-1; 7 positions match TRBD1. Per germline, CDR1 MNHEY and CDR2 SVGAGI. With 6 bases clipped from V and 5 bases from J, the junction kept 6 bases outside the gene matches. The CDR3 loop spans 13 amino acids. The CDR3 spells CASSEQGLTEAFF. CDR3 nucleotide sequence: TGTGCCAGCAGCGAACAGGGGTTGACTGAAGCTTTCTTT.

The V and J genes are TRBV4-1 and TRBJ2-7; 9 bases map to TRBD2. The CDR3 has 19 residues. CDR1 is MGHRA and CDR2 is YSYEKL in the germline V gene. V shed 1 base, J shed 0 bases, and the junction held 13 bases outside the gene matches. This CDR3 is CASSQVWTSAYLSSYEQYF. The CDR3 nucleotides are TGCGCCAGCAGCCAAGTATGGACTAGCGCCTACCTAAGCTCCTACGAGCAGTACTTC.